Below are 18 T cell receptor beta chains sequenced from a single sample in a study of T cell responses to AZD1222 COVID-19 vaccine. The protocol was immunoSEQ multiplex PCR, while the TCRdb copy is restricted to in-frame clones and leaves out a portion. Of 150,000 to 200,000 clones in the sample, over 90% were seen once. The starting material was peripheral blood, obtained on day 0 of AZD1222 vaccination. Receptor source: an adult in good health.

The chain has TRBV29-1 and TRBJ1-3; maybe TRBD1 (6 bases). The CDR3 sequence is 15 residues long. The ends were cut back, 7 bases at V and 4 bases at J, with 20 bases in the middle. Germline CDR1 and CDR2: SQVTM and ANQGSEA. In nucleotides, the CDR3 is TGCAGCGGGCAAAGAACAGGGCGCGAAGGAAACACCATATATTTT. Translated, it gives CSGQRTGREGNTIYF.

This sequence joins TRBV18 and TRBJ2-7, with 7 bases matching TRBD2. The germline gives CDR1 KGHSH, CDR2 LQKENI. The CDR3 spans 18 residues. V trimming: 2 bases; J trimming: 0 bases; junction bases outside the gene matches: 13. The CDR3 reads CASSPFNLNSGSSYEQYF. For the CDR3, the DNA is TGTGCCAGCTCACCATTCAACCTGAATAGCGGGTCCTCCTACGAGCAGTACTTC.

The chain couples TRBV25-1 to TRBJ2-1; possible D gene TRBD2, 5 bases. The CDR3 has 13 amino acids. With 3 bases removed from V and 9 bases from J, the gap between germline ends came to 12 bases. Germline V gives CDR1 MGHDK, CDR2 SYGVNS. The chain's CDR3 is CASSEASSAEQFF. The CDR3 DNA follows: TGTGCCAGCAGTGAGGCTAGCTCGGCTGAGCAGTTCTTC.

This chain joins TRBV27 and TRBJ2-3; D not certain. This CDR3 is built from 14 residues. The V and J ends lost 10 bases and 0 bases respectively, with 14 bases between them. Germline assignment: CDR1 MNHEY and CDR2 SMNVEV (reference sequence). The CDR3 sequence: CATSTSASTDTQYF. CDR3 bases: TGTGCCACCTCGACTTCAGCTAGCACAGATACGCAGTATTTT.

The chain couples TRBV5-5 to TRBJ1-4; tentative D call: TRBD1 (6 bases). The CDR3 consists of 12 residues. Trimming shortened V by 7 bases and J by 5 bases, and 9 bases separated the two germline ends. Per the germline V gene, CDR1 is SGHKS and CDR2 is YYEKEE (reference sequence). The CDR3 region has the DNA TGTGCCAGCGGACAGAGGAATGAAAAACTGTTTTTT. It yields the protein CASGQRNEKLFF.

CDR3 coding DNA: TGTGCCAGCAGCCAAGAAGGTCCCGATAATTCACCCCTCCACTTT. Protein sequence: CASSQEGPDNSPLHF. V is TRBV4-2 and J is TRBJ1-6; no reliable D call. Germline CDR1 and CDR2: LGHNA and YNFKEQ. The V end was cut by 0 bases, the J end by 5 bases, with 8 bases between. This CDR3 has 15 residues.

The rearrangement joins TRBV5-4 to TRBJ2-4, with 8 nucleotides matching TRBD2. Per germline, CDR1 SGHNT and CDR2 YYREEE (reference sequence). The trim removed 2 bases at V and 3 bases at J, leaving 13 bases unmatched. The CDR3 has 18 amino acids. The CDR3: CASSLDREGPIGKNIQYF. The CDR3 bases are TGTGCCAGCAGCTTAGACCGGGAGGGCCCCATTGGCAAAAACATTCAGTACTTC.

This clone was picked up a small number of times. The chain has TRBV15 and TRBJ1-2; D is unresolved. This CDR3 is built from 14 residues. Germline CDR1 is LNHNV and CDR2 is YYDKDF (reference sequence). V gave up 0 bases and J gave up 5 bases, with 10 bases separating them. This CDR3 reads CATSRDDRPYGYTF. The CDR3 DNA reads TGTGCCACCAGCAGAGATGATCGGCCTTATGGCTACACCTTC.

The rearrangement uses TRBV6-2 or TRBV6-3 and TRBJ1-1; 8 positions match TRBD1. CDR1 MNHEY and CDR2 SVGEGT come from the germline V gene. CDR3 length: 17 amino acids. V shed 0 bases, J shed 1 base, and the junction held 7 bases outside the gene matches. The CDR3 loop is CASSYSAGQVGNTEAFF. CDR3 nucleotides: TGTGCCAGCAGTTACTCCGCGGGACAGGTTGGGAACACTGAAGCTTTCTTT.

This clone was observed once. This rearrangement joins TRBV4-2 to TRBJ1-1; D is uncertain. The CDR3 sequence is 16 residues long. The germline V gene has CDR1 LGHNA and CDR2 YNFKEQ. V lost 2 bases and J lost 1, with 14 bases in between. DNA for the CDR3: TGTGCCAGCAGCCAATCCCAAGGAGGTAGGAACACTGAAGCTTTCTTT. Amino acids: CASSQSQGGRNTEAFF.

The rearrangement uses TRBV4-1 and TRBJ2-1; no clear D gene. The V gene's germline CDR1 is MGHRA and CDR2 YSYEKL. The CDR3 has 18 amino acids. Trimming removed 1 base from V and 0 bases from J, with 16 bases in between. This CDR3 is CASSQVDMGFSSYNEQFF. For the CDR3, the DNA is TGCGCCAGCAGCCAAGTCGATATGGGCTTTAGCTCCTACAATGAGCAGTTCTTC.

V usage is TRBV11-2 and J usage is TRBJ2-1; D remains ambiguous. V was trimmed by 1 base and J by 4 bases, leaving 5 bases between them. Germline V CDR1 and CDR2: SGHAT, FQNNGV. The CDR3 runs 13 residues. CDR3 region: CASSLARYNEQFF. DNA of the CDR3: TGTGCCAGCAGCTTAGCGCGATACAATGAGCAGTTCTTC.

This chain joins TRBV5-4 and TRBJ2-1; D may be TRBD1 (6 bases). The V end was cut by 4 bases, the J end by 8 bases, with 19 bases between. This CDR3 region has 15 residues. Germline CDR1 SGHNT, CDR2 YYREEE (reference sequence). The CDR3 DNA follows: TGTGCCAGCAGCCAGTCCCTGACAGGTTCGTATGAGCAGTTCTTC. As protein: CASSQSLTGSYEQFF.

The chain combines TRBV19 with TRBJ1-1; 10 nucleotides agree with TRBD1. The CDR3 is 14 residues long. Germline V gene data show CDR1 as LNHDA and CDR2 as SQIVND (reference sequence). V trimming: 3 bases; J trimming: 10 bases; junction bases outside the gene matches: 8. The CDR3 protein is CASSILDRGSAAFF. DNA for the CDR3: TGTGCCAGTAGTATCCTGGACAGGGGGAGCGCAGCTTTCTTT.

J is TRBJ1-4 and V is TRBV4-2; the D gene is possibly TRBD1 (5 bases). The V gene's germline CDR1 is LGHNA and CDR2 YNFKEQ. V shed 1 base and J shed 10 bases, with 19 bases lying between them. The CDR3 extends over 16 amino acids. CDR3: CASSQGMGRVEGKLFF. DNA of the CDR3: TGTGCCAGCAGCCAAGGGATGGGCAGGGTGGAAGGAAAACTGTTTTTT.

The chain links TRBV13 to TRBJ2-5; 8 bases agree with TRBD2. Per the germline V gene, CDR1 is PRHDT and CDR2 is FYEKMQ (reference sequence). There are 14 residues in the CDR3. J gave up 4 bases and V 6 bases, and 7 bases lay outside the gene matches. DNA for the CDR3: TGTGCCAGCAGACGAGCGGGAGTAAGAGAGACCCAGTACTTC. Translated: CASRRAGVRETQYF.

V gene TRBV5-1 combines with J gene TRBJ1-6, with D tentatively TRBD1 (5 bases). The CDR3 is 17 amino acids. Trimming removed 0 bases at V and 3 bases at J, with 13 bases between. Germline V gene data show CDR1 as SGHRS and CDR2 as YFSETQ. CDR3 nucleotide sequence: TGCGCCAGCAGCTTGGTGGGGGGAACTCACTATAATTCACCCCTCCACTTT. It yields the protein CASSLVGGTHYNSPLHF.

The V call is TRBV29-1, the J call TRBJ2-7; D is ambiguous. The V end lost 1 base, the J end lost 3 bases, and 7 bases lay between the germline ends. Germline loops: CDR1 SQVTM, CDR2 ANQGSEA. The CDR3 is made up of 12 amino acids. The CDR3 nucleotides are TGCAGCGTTGAAGGGACCAACTACGAGCAGTACTTC. This codes for CSVEGTNYEQYF.